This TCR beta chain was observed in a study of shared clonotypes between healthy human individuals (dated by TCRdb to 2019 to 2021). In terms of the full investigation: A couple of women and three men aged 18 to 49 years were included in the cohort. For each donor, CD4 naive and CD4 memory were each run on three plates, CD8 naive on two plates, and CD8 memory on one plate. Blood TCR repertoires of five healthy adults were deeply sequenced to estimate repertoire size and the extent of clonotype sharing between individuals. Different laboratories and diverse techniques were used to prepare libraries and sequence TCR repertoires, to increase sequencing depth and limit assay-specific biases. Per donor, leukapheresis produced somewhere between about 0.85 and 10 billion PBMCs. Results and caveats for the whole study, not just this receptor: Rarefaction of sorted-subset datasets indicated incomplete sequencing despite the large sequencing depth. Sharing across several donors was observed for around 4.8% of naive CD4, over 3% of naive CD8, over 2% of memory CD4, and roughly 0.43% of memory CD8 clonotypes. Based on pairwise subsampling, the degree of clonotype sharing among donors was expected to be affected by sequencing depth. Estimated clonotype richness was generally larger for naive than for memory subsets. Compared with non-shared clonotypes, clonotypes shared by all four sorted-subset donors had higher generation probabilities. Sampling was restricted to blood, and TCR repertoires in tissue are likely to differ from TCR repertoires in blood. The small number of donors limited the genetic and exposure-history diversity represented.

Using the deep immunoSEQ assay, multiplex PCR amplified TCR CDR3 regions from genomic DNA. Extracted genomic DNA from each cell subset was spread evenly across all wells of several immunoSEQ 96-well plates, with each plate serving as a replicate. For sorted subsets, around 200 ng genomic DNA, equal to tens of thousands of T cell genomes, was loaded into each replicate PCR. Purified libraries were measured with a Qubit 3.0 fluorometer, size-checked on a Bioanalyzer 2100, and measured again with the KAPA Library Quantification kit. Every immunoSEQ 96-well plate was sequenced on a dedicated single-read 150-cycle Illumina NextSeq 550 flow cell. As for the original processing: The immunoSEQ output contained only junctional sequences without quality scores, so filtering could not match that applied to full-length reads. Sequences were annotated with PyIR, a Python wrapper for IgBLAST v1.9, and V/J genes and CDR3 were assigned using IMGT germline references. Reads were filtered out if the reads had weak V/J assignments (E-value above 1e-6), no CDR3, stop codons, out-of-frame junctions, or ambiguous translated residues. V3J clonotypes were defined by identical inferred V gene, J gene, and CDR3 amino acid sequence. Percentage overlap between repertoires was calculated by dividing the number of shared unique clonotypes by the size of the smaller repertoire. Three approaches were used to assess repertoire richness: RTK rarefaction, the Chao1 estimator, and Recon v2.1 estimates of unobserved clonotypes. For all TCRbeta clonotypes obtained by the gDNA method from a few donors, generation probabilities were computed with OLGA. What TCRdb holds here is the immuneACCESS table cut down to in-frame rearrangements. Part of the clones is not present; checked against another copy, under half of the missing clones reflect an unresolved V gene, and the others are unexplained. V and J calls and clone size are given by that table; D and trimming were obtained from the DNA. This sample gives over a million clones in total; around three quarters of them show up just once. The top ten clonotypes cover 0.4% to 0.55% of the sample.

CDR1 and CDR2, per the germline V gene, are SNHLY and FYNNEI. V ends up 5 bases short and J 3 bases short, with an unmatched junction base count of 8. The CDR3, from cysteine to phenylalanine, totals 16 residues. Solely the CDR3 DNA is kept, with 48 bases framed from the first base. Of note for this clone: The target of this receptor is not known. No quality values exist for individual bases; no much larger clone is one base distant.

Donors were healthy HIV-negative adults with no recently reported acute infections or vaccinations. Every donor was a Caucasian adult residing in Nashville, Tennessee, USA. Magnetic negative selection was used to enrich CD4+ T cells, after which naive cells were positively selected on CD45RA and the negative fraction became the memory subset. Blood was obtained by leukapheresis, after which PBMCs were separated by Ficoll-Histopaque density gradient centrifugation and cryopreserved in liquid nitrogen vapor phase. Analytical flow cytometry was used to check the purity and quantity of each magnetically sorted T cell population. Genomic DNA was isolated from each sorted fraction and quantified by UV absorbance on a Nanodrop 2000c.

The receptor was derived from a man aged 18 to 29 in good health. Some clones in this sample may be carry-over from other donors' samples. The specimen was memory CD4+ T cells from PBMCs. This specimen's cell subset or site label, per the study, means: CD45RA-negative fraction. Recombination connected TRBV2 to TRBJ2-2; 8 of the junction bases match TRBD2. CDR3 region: CASSHTLLADTGELFF. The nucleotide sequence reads TGTGCCAGCAGTCATACTCTACTAGCGGACACCGGGGAGCTGTTTTTT.